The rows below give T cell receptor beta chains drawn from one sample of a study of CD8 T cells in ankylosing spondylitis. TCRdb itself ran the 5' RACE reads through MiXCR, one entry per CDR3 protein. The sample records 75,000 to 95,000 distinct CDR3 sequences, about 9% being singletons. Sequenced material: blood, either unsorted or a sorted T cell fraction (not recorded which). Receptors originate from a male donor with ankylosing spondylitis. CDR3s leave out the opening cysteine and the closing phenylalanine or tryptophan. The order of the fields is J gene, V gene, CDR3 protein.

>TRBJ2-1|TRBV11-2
ASSLTAGGPLKTYNEQF
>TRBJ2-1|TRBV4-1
ASSQDPAKNEQF
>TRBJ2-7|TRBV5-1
ASSPITLYEQY
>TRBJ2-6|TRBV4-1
ASSQLAAGPSGANVLT
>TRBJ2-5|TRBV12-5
ASALGLAGPGQETQY
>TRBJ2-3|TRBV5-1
ASSLRDMRGTDTQY
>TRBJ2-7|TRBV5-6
ASSMDSYEQY
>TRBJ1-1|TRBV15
ATSRDREGHTEAF
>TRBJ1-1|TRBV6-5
ASSYHDRNTEAF
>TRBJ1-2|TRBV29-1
SVEDGAGTNYGYT
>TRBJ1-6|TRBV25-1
ASNGFGGSPLH
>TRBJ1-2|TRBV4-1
ASSPRTATNLYGYT
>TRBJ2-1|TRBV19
ASEGLAGGPNEQF
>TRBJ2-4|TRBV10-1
ASSESIGGVNIQY
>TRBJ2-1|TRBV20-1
SARPRSEQF
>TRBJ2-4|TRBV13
ASSSSGRTWAKNIQY
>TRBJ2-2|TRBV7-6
ASSLWSLPNTGELF
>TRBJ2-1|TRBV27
ASRPGLAEYNEQF
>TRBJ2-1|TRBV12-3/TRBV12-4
ASGAVEQF
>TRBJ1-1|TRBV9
ASSPMGGTNTEAF
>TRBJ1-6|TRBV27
ASSLGTGGNSPLH
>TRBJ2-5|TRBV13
ASSSPQEPQY
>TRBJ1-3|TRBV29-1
GFQGIVNTIY
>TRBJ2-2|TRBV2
ASEAGAGELF
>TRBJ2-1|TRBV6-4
ASSDSKAGVAYNEQF
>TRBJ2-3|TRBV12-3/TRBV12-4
ASSLVDLTDTQY
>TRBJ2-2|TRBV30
AWIGRGTTGELF
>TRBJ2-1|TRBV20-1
SARDKMGAGFYNEQF
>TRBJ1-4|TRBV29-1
SATGIATNEKLF
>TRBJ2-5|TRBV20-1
SARVEGFRETQY
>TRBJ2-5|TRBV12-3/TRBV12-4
ASSPGLVWETQY
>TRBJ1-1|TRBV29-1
SVDGTETVNTEAF
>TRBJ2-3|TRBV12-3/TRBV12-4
ASSFVAADTQY
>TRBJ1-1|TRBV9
ASSVALGTNTEAF
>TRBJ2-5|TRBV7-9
ASSRTGSGLGQETQY
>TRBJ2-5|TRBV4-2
ASRNSGRGETQY
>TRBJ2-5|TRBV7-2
ASSSSGLAAQETQY